This T cell receptor beta chain is drawn from a study of blood T cell repertoires in COVID-19. For the study at large: Whether acute or convalescent, the COVID-19 samples came from the United States, Italy and Spain. The analysed material was cDNA or gDNA that came from T cells, B-cell-depleted T cells, or PBMCs.

As handled by the study authors: Reference gene primer amplification gave nucleated cell count estimates. Measured with immunoSEQ multiplex PCR; TCRdb has only the in-frame clones, and not every one. Clone size and the V and J calls come from that table; the DNA yielded D and trimming. The sample carries 110,000 or so clones, approximately 90% recorded once. Germline loops: CDR1 SGHRS, CDR2 YFSETQ. The CDR3 is made up of 14 amino acids. The V segment lost 4 bases and the J segment 3 bases; nucleotides outside the gene matches: 4. The rearrangement uses TRBV5-1 and TRBJ2-1, with 7 positions matching TRBD1. The clonotype was recovered from a human donor with acute or convalescent COVID-19. The donor label of this sample is uncertain. The source material was peripheral blood. CDR3 amino acids: CASSVGTVYNEQFF. The DNA for the CDR3 is TGCGCCAGCAGCGTCGGGACAGTCTACAATGAGCAGTTCTTC.